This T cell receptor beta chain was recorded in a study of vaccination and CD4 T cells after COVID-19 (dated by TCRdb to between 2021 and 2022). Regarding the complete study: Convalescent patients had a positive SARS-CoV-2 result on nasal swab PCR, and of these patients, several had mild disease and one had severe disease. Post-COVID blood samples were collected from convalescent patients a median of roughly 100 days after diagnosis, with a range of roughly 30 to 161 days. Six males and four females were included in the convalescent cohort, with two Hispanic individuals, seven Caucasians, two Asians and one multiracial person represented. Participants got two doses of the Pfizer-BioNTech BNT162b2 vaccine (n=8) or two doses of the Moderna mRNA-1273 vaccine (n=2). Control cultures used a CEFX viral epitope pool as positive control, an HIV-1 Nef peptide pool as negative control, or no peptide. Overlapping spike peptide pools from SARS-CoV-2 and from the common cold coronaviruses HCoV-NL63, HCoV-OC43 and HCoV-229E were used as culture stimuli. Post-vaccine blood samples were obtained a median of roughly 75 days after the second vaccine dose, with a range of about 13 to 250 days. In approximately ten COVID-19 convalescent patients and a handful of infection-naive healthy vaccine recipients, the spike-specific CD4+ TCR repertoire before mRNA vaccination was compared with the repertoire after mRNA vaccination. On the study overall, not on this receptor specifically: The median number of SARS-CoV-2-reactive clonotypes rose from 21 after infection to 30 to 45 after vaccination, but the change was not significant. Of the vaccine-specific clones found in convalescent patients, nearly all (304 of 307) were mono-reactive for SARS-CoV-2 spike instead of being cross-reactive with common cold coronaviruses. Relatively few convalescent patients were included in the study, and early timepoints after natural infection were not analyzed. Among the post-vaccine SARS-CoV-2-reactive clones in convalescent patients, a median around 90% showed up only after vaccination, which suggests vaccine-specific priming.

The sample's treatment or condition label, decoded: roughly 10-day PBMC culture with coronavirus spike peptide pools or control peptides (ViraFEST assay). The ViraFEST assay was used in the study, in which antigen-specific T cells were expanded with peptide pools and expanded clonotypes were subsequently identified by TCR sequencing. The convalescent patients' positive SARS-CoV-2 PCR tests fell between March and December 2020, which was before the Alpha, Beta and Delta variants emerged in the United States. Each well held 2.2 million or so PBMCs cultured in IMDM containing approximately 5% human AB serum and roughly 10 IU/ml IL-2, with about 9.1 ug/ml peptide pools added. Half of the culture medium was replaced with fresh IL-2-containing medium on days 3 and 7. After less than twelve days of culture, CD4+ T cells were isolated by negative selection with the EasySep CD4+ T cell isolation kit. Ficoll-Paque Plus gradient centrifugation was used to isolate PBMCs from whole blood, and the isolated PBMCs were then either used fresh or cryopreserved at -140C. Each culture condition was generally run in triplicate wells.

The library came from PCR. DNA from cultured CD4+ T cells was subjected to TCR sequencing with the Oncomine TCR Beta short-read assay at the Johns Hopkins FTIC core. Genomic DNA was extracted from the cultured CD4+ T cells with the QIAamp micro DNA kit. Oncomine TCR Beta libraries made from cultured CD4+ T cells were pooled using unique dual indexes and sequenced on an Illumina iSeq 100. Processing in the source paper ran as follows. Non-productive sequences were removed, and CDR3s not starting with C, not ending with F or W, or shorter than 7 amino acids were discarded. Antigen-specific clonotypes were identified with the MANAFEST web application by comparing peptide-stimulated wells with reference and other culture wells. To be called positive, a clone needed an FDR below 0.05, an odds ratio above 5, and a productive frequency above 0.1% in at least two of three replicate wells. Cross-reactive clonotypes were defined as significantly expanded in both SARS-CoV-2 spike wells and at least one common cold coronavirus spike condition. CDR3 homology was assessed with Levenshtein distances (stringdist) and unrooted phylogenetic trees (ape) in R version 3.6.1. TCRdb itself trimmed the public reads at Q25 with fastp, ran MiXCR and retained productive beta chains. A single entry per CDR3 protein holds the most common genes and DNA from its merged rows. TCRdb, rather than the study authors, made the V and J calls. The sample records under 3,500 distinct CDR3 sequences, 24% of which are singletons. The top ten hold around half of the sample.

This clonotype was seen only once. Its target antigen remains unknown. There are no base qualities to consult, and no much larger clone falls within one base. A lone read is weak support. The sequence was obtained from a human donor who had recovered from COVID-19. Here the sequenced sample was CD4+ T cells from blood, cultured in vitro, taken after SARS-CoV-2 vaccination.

The CDR3 reads CASSIDRRPQHF. The sequenced DNA: TGTGCCAGCAGCATTGACAGGAGGCCCCAGCATTTT. Recombination joined TRBV7-7 with TRBJ1-5; TRBD1 might be the D gene, on 6 matching bases. The V and J ends are trimmed by 5 bases and 9 bases, leaving 11 bases between them. The germline V gene (reference sequence) provides CDR1 SSHAT and CDR2 FNYEAQ. Including cysteine and phenylalanine, the CDR3 has 12 amino acids. This entry keeps only the CDR3 DNA: 36 bases, framed from base 1.